The 17 T cell receptor beta chains given below trace back to one sample, sequenced in a study of shared clonotypes between healthy human individuals. Using immunoSEQ multiplex PCR, the repertoire was profiled, and TCRdb retains in-frame clones only, with some absent. The sample lists 2.3 million or so clones, approximately 93% occurring once. Input material: naive CD4+ T cells from PBMCs. As for subset: CD45RA+ positively selected. The receptors stem from a man between 18 and 35 years old in good health. Some clones in this sample may be carry-over from other donors' samples.

The chain links TRBV28 to TRBJ2-2; 15 bases are a match to TRBD2. CDR3 length equals 17 residues. CDR1 is MDHEN, CDR2 SYDVKM, per germline. With V trimmed by 8 bases and J by 3 bases, 7 bases remained unmatched. CDR3 sequence (DNA): TGTGCCAGCGGGGGGACTAGCGGGAGGCGGGACACCGGGGAGCTGTTTTTT. It codes for CASGGTSGRRDTGELFF. Full variable domain (missing parts from reference TRBV28 and TRBJ2-2): DVKVTQSSRYLVKRTGEKVFLECVQDMDHENMFWYRQDPGLGLRLIYFSYDVKMKEKGDIPEGYSVSREKKERFSLILESASTNQTSMYLCASGGTSGRRDTGELFFGEGSRLTVL.

The chain is built from TRBV7-9 and TRBJ2-1; TRBD2 agrees at 10 bases. The CDR3 runs 15 residues. J gave up 4 bases and V 5 bases, and 5 bases lay outside the gene matches. CDR1 is SEHNR and CDR2 is FQNEAQ in the germline V gene (reference sequence). CDR3 sequence (DNA): TGTGCCAGCAGCCAGACTAGCGGGTTTTACAATGAGCAGTTCTTC. It yields the protein CASSQTSGFYNEQFF.

This clone was found many times. The same CDR3 can be traced to other DNA sequences in this sample. V and J are TRBV4-2 and TRBJ1-2, with D hard to call. Trimming removed 1 base at V and 2 bases at J, with 2 bases between. The CDR3 is 12 residues long. The V gene's germline CDR1 is LGHNA and CDR2 YNFKEQ. The CDR3 region is CASSQGNYGYTF. Written as DNA, the CDR3 is TGTGCCAGCAGCCAAGGGAACTATGGCTACACCTTC.

The CDR3 nucleotides are TGTGCCAGCAGTCCCCAAAGACTAGCGGGATATGGGGAGACCCAGTACTTC. Its translation: CASSPQRLAGYGETQYF. The chain has TRBV27 and TRBJ2-5; 11 bases align to TRBD2. Germline V CDR1 and CDR2: MNHEY, SMNVEV (reference sequence). V shed 5 bases, J shed 5 bases, and the junction held 13 bases outside the gene matches. This CDR3 is built from 17 residues.

The chain is built from TRBV21-1 and TRBJ1-5; the table's D gene call, TRBD1, was not cross checked with the DNA. TRBV21-1 is given as a pseudogene. There are 20 residues in the CDR3. The CDR3 DNA sequence: TGTGCCAGCAGCAACGGCCGGGGGACAGTTTTTCCGAATAGCAATCAGCCCCAGCATTTT. It encodes CASSNGRGTVFPNSNQPQHF.

This chain joins TRBV6-5 and TRBJ2-3, with 10 bases lining up with TRBD2. The length of the CDR3 is 16 residues. Germline CDR1 reads MNHEY; CDR2 reads SVGAGI. V gave up 0 bases and J gave up 6 bases; unmatched junction bases: 6. The CDR3 DNA follows: TGTGCCAGCAGTTACTCCCGTAGCGGGAGGACGGATACGCAGTATTTT. The encoded protein is CASSYSRSGRTDTQYF.

The genes are TRBV15 and TRBJ2-5; D is undetermined. The CDR3 totals 13 residues. The V gene's germline CDR1 is LNHNV and CDR2 YYDKDF (reference sequence). V lost 5 bases, J lost 2 bases, and 9 bases lay in between. The CDR3 spells CATSRSLQETQYF. CDR3 bases: TGTGCCACCAGCCGCAGTTTACAAGAGACCCAGTACTTC.

CDR3 residues: CASSADSNYGYTF. DNA of the CDR3: TGCGCCAGCAGTGCGGACAGTAACTATGGCTACACCTTC. The V call is TRBV10-2, the J call TRBJ1-2, with D perhaps matching TRBD1 (6 bases). Per germline, CDR1 WSHSY and CDR2 SAAADI. V was pared by 4 bases and J by 1 base, with 7 bases between. The CDR3 has 13 residues.

Here the CDR3 reads CASSLSGRDADTQYF. CDR3 DNA sequence: TGCGCCAGCAGCTTGAGCGGGAGAGACGCAGATACGCAGTATTTT. V is TRBV5-1 and J is TRBJ2-3, with TRBD2 identical over 8 bases. This CDR3 region has 15 residues. The V gene end was trimmed by 1 base and the J gene end by 4 bases; junction bases not matched to a gene: 5. The germline gives CDR1 SGHRS, CDR2 YFSETQ.

The chain couples TRBV7-9 to TRBJ2-3; D may correspond to TRBD1 or TRBD2 (5 bases each). The CDR3 has 13 residues. V was cut by 4 bases and J by 3 bases, with 8 bases left in between. The germline gives CDR1 SEHNR, CDR2 FQNEAQ (reference sequence). CDR3 protein: CASSWGSTDTQYF. In DNA, the CDR3 is TGTGCCAGCAGCTGGGGGTCTACAGATACGCAGTATTTT.

The V gene is TRBV28, the J gene TRBJ1-2; TRBD1 agrees at 9 bases. CDR1 and CDR2 (germline): MDHEN, SYDVKM. The V gene end was trimmed by 5 bases and the J gene end by 9 bases; junction bases not matched to a gene: 13. The CDR3 is made up of 15 amino acids. CDR3 loop: CASSLPPGQGNRYTF. DNA of the CDR3: TGTGCCAGCAGTCTCCCTCCGGGACAGGGTAACCGCTACACCTTC.

V gene TRBV4-1 combines with J gene TRBJ2-1; D unresolved. The CDR3 sequence is 17 residues long. The V and J ends lost 0 bases and 2 bases respectively, with 14 bases between them. Germline values: CDR1 MGHRA, CDR2 YSYEKL. CDR3 nucleotide sequence: TGCGCCAGCAGCCAAGATAGTAGCCCTGGGACCTACAATGAGCAGTTCTTC. This gives the protein CASSQDSSPGTYNEQFF.

This chain connects TRBV6-1 to TRBJ2-5; D not resolved. This CDR3 is 12 amino acids long. Trimming removed 5 bases from V and 5 bases from J, with 9 bases in between. Germline V CDR1 and CDR2: MNHNS, SASEGT. The CDR3 DNA reads as TGTGCCAGCAGTCTTTTCATTGAGACCCAGTACTTC. It encodes CASSLFIETQYF.

There are a few counts of this clone. Other DNA variants within this sample encode the same CDR3. The rearrangement links TRBV5-1 to TRBJ1-2, with D uncertain. This CDR3 contains 14 residues. V dropped 0 bases and J dropped 0 bases, with 6 bases sitting between them. In germline, CDR1 is SGHRS, CDR2 YFSETQ. The CDR3 loop is CASSLDSPNYGYTF. DNA of the CDR3: TGCGCCAGCAGCTTGGACAGTCCTAACTATGGCTACACCTTC.

V and J are TRBV2 and TRBJ2-5; 7 bases map to TRBD2. The CDR3 covers 16 residues. Germline loops: CDR1 SNHLY, CDR2 FYNNEI. Trimming took 2 bases from V and 0 from J; bases not matched to a gene: 6. The CDR3 is CASSESGRDYQETQYF. The CDR3 nucleotides read TGTGCCAGCAGTGAATCTGGGAGGGACTACCAAGAGACCCAGTACTTC.

This sequence joins TRBV7-6 and TRBJ2-5, with 12 positions matching TRBD1. This CDR3 comprises 16 residues. After removal of 3 bases from V and 6 bases from J, the junction contained 8 bases not matched to a gene. Germline V gives CDR1 SGHVS, CDR2 FNYEAQ. The CDR3 sequence is CASSLESGTGGKTQYF. The CDR3 DNA is TGTGCCAGCAGCTTGGAGTCCGGGACAGGGGGCAAGACCCAGTACTTC.

The rearrangement joins TRBV4-1 to TRBJ1-4; D is unclear. CDR1 and CDR2 (germline): MGHRA, YSYEKL. The CDR3 extends over 16 amino acids. V shed 5 bases and J shed 0 bases, with 13 bases lying between them. The CDR3 is CASSSPHRSTNEKLFF. The DNA of the CDR3 is TGCGCCAGCAGCTCCCCCCACCGATCAACTAATGAAAAACTGTTTTTT.